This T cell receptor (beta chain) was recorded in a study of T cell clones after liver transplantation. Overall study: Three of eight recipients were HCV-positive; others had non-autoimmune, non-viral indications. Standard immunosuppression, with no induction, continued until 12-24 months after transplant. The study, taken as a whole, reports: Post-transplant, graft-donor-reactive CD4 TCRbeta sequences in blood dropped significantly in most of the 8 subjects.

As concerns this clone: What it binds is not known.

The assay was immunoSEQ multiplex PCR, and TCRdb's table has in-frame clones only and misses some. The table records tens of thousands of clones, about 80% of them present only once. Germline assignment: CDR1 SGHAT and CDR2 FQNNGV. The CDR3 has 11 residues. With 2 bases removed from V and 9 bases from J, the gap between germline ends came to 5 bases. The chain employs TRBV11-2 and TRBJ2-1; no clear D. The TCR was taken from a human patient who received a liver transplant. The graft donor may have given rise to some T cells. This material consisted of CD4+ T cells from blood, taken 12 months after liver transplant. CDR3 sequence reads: CASSLRIEQFF. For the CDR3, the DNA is TGTGCCAGCAGCTTACGGATTGAGCAGTTCTTC.